This T cell receptor (beta chain) was obtained from a study of technical replicates of blood from several donors. Libraries were prepared by immunoSEQ multiplex PCR; TCRdb keeps only in-frame clonotypes and omits some of them. This sample yields about 98,000 clones, of which approximately 96% are seen a single time; 0.23% belongs to the top ten. Germline CDR1 reads SGDLS; CDR2 reads YYNGEE. V shed 3 bases, J shed 5 bases, and the junction held 3 bases outside the gene matches. The CDR3 runs to 15 residues. The V and J genes are TRBV9 and TRBJ1-5, with TRBD1 identical over 12 bases. The clonotype originates from a human donor in good health. The sequencing input was T cells isolated from PBMCs. Here the CDR3 reads CASSGGTGGYQPQHF. DNA of the CDR3: TGTGCCAGCAGCGGAGGGACAGGGGGCTATCAGCCCCAGCATTTT.